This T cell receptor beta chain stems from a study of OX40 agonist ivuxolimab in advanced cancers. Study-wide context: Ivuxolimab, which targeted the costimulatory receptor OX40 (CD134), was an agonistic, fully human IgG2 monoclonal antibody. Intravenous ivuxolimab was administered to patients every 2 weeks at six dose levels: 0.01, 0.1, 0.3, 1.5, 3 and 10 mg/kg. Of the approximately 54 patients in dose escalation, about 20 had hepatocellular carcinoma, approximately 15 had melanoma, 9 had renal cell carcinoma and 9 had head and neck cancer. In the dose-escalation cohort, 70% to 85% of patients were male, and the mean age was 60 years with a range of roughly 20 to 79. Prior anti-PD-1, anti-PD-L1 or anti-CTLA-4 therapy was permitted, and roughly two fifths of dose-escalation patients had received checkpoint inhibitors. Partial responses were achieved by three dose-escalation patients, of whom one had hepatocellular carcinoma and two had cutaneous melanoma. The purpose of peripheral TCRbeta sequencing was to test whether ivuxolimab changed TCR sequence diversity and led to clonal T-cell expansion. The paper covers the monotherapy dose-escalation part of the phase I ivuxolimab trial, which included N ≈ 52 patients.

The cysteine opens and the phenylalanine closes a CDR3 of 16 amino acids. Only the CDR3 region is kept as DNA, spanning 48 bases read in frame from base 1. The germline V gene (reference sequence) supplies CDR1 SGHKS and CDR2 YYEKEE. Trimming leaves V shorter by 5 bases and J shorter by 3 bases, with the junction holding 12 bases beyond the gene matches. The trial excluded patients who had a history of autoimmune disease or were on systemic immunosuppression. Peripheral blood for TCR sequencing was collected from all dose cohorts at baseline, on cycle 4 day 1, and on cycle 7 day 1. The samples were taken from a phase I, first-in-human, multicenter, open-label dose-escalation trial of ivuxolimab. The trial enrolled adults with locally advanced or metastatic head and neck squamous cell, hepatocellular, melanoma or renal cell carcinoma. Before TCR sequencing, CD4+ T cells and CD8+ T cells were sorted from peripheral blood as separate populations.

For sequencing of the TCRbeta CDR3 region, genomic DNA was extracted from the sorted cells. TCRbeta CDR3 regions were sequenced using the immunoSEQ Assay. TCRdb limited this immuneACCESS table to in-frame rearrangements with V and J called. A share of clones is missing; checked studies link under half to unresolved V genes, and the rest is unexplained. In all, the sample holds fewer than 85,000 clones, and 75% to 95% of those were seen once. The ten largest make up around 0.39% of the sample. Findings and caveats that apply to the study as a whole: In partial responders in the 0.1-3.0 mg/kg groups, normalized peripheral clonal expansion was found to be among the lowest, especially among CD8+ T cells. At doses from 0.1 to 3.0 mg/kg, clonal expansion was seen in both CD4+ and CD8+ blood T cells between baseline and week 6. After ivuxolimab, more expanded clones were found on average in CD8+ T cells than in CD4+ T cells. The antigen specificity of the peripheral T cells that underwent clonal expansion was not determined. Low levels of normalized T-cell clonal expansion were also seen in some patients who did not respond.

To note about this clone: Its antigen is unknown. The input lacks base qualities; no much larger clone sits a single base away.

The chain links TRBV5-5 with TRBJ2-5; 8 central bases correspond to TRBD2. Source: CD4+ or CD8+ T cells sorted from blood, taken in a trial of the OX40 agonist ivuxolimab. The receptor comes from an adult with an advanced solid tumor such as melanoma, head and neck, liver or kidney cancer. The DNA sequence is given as TGTGCCAGCAGTCCCCTTTCGGGTAGCGGGGAAGAGACCCAGTACTTC. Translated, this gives CASSPLSGSGEETQYF.